This T cell receptor beta chain was sequenced during a study of radiotherapy plus CTLA-4 blockade in lung cancer. Turning to the study itself: Of the patients, 15% to 20% showed objective responses and roughly 31% attained disease control. Points from the study as a whole: Best predicting response, reportedly, were early blood T cell clone dynamics, with interferon-beta. Blood TCR clones of tumor origin expanded after radiotherapy plus ipilimumab.

The study treated chemo-refractory metastatic non-small-cell lung cancer patients with focal radiation plus ipilimumab CTLA-4 blockade. Note on this clone: What it binds is not known.

Sequencing used immunoSEQ multiplex PCR; TCRdb keeps in-frame clones, though not all of them. The repertoire has tens of thousands of clones, approximately 80% of them found once; the top ten carry roughly 17%. The germline V gene encodes CDR1 SGDLS and CDR2 YYNGEE. This CDR3 is 13 amino acids long. Trimming stripped 4 bases from V and 6 bases from J, with 11 bases between. The chain couples TRBV9 to TRBJ2-1; D gene ambiguous. The source is a human donor with non-small cell lung cancer that progressed on radiotherapy plus ipilimumab. The specimen comprised peripheral blood, sampled from a patient treated with radiotherapy plus ipilimumab. CDR3 loop: CASSPSFANEQFF. CDR3 nucleotides: TGTGCCAGCAGCCCGAGCTTTGCCAATGAGCAGTTCTTC.